This T cell receptor beta chain is from a study of human T cells and chemical hapten exposure. The CDR3 spans 15 residues. J lost 8 bases, V lost 4 bases, and 11 bases had no gene match. CDR1 and CDR2 (germline): SGDLS, YYNGEE. Individual cDNA molecules (in the library) carried attached unique molecular identifiers. How the authors handled the data: Sample-level TCR yields exhibited a median of around 90,000, with a range of about 20,000 to 750,000. TCRdb fed the RACE reads into MiXCR, producing one record per CDR3 protein. The V and J calls and clone size are TCRdb's, not the authors'. This table has about 85,000 distinct CDR3 sequences, around 7.9% appearing once. Concerning this clonotype: What it binds is not known.

Study conclusions and caveats: High-frequency TCRs, those above 1 in 1000, stayed the same after DPC sensitization. Relative to controls, expanded TCRs formed significantly more large CDR3 similarity clusters.

Described time point: pre-sensitization, week 0. Treatment defined: therapeutic diphenylcyclopropenone sensitization with weekly scalp DPC. The sequenced sample was whole blood, obtained in connection with sensitization to the hapten diphenylcyclopropenone (DPC). This receptor was identified in a man aged 35 to 55 with alopecia areata. Some clones in this sample may be carry-over from other donors' samples. The V gene is TRBV9, the J gene TRBJ2-1; TRBD2 aligns across 8 bases. In DNA form, the CDR3 reads TGTGCCAGCAGCCCCAGCGGGAGTACTATAGATGAGCAGTTCTTC. Translating it yields CASSPSGSTIDEQFF.